Each of the 6 T cell receptor beta chains below was sequenced from the same sample in a study of OX40 agonist ivuxolimab in advanced cancers. Only in-frame clones appear in the TCRdb table, and some are missing; sequencing was by immunoSEQ multiplex PCR. Of 70,000 to 95,000 clones in the sample, about 86% were seen once. Sequenced material: CD4+ or CD8+ T cells sorted from blood, taken in a trial of the OX40 agonist ivuxolimab. All receptors come from an adult with an advanced solid tumor such as melanoma, head and neck, liver or kidney cancer.

The rearrangement links TRBV6-6 to TRBJ1-1; no firm D call. There are 15 residues in the CDR3. V dropped 5 bases and J dropped 1 base, with 14 bases sitting between them. Germline CDR1 MNHNY, CDR2 SVGAGI (reference sequence). As DNA, the CDR3 is TGTGCCAGCAGTGGGCCCGACCGGTCGAACACTGAAGCTTTCTTT. Translating it yields CASSGPDRSNTEAFF.

The chain couples TRBV5-5 to TRBJ1-4; 8 nucleotides align to TRBD1. From germline, CDR1 is SGHKS and CDR2 YYEKEE (reference sequence). This CDR3 spans 18 amino acids. V shed 0 bases and J 7 bases; nucleotides not matched to a gene: 14. This CDR3 is CASSLAGQGAVGGEKLFF. The CDR3 bases are TGTGCCAGCAGCTTGGCCGGACAGGGCGCGGTAGGGGGTGAAAAACTGTTTTTT.

The V gene is TRBV28, the J gene TRBJ1-5; D perhaps matches TRBD1 (6 bases). CDR3 length: 15 amino acids. The germline V gene encodes CDR1 MDHEN and CDR2 SYDVKM. V lost 6 bases and J 5 bases, leaving 17 bases between the germline ends. The CDR3 region is CASRIGGGSDQPQHF. The CDR3 DNA sequence: TGTGCCAGCAGAATAGGGGGAGGAAGCGATCAGCCCCAGCATTTT.

This chain joins TRBV5-4 and TRBJ1-2; D ambiguous. There are 13 residues in the CDR3. Germline V gene lookup returns CDR1 SGHNT and CDR2 YYREEE (reference sequence). V was clipped by 1 base and J by 2 bases, with 6 bases between them. The CDR3 region has the DNA TGTGCCAGCAGCTTGTCACAGAACTATGGCTACACCTTC. Translation gives CASSLSQNYGYTF.

The CDR3: CASSQVGSSNTGELFF. Written as DNA, the CDR3 is TGCGCCAGCAGCCAAGTGGGGAGTTCGAACACCGGGGAGCTGTTTTTT. The rearrangement links TRBV4-3 to TRBJ2-2; D is perhaps TRBD2 (5 bases). Germline values: CDR1 LGHNA, CDR2 YSLEER. V lost 1 base and J 0 bases, leaving 9 bases between the germline ends. The length of the CDR3 is 16 residues.

The V and J genes are TRBV11-1 and TRBJ2-2, with D hard to call. Germline V gives CDR1 SGHAT, CDR2 FQDESV (reference sequence). Trimming shortened V by 8 bases and J by 8 bases, and 12 bases separated the two germline ends. The CDR3 has 12 residues. CDR3 nucleotide sequence: TGTGCCAGCGCCGAGTTAGTGGGGGAGCTGTTTTTT. Translation: CASAELVGELFF.